The 3 T cell receptor beta chains below all came from one sample that was sequenced in a study of Tregs in tolerant kidney transplant recipients. TCRdb's copy holds only in-frame clones and misses some; the assay was immunoSEQ multiplex PCR. This listing includes thousands of clones. Related graft donors supplied nonmyeloablative bone marrow transplants, and mixed chimerism was transient. Sequenced here: CD4+ T cells from blood (PBMCs), sampled 6 months after the transplant. The origin of the receptors is a human patient who received a combined kidney and bone marrow transplant. The graft donor may have given rise to some T cells.

This clone is deemed medium-sized (0.01 to 0.1%) by its frequency. The CDR3 end lies 3 residues beyond the end of the read and is filled in from the germline J gene. The chain links TRBV29-1 to TRBJ2-5; 10 bases fit TRBD2. The CDR3 contains 14 residues. Germline V gene lookup returns CDR1 SQVTM and CDR2 ANQGSEA. V lost 4 bases to trimming and J lost 2 bases; unmatched junction nucleotides: 4. Incomplete CDR3 DNA: TGCAGCGTTGTCGGACTAGCGGTTCAAGAGACC. Translation: CSVVGLAVQET. The whole CDR3 sequence is CSVVGLAVQETQYF.

To note about this clone: The CDR3 end is not reached by the read, which stops 3 residues before it; the germline J gene fills it in. The V call is TRBV10-3, the J call TRBJ2-7; D is unresolved. From germline, CDR1 is ENHRY and CDR2 SYGVKD. The CDR3 sequence is 15 residues long. Trimming took 2 bases from V and 3 from J, leaving 14 bases between them. The CDR3 DNA, read in part, is TGTGCCATCAGTGAGCCGCAGGCTTTGGTCTACGAG. It yields the protein CAISEPQALVYE. In full, the CDR3 reads CAISEPQALVYEQYF.

Considering frequency, this clone is medium-sized. The read stops 3 residues short of the end of the CDR3; the missing end is completed from the germline J gene. The chain carries TRBV19 and TRBJ1-5; D is perhaps TRBD1 (5 bases). This CDR3 is 16 amino acids long. In germline, CDR1 is LNHDA, CDR2 SQIVND (reference sequence). V dropped 2 bases and J dropped 7 bases, with 18 bases sitting between them. The covered CDR3 bases are TGTGCCAGTAGTATACTTGGGCAGGGAAATCTCCAGCCC. Translation: CASSILGQGNLQP. The entire CDR3 protein is CASSILGQGNLQPQHF. Full variable domain (outside the CDR3, taken from reference TRBV19 and TRBJ1-5): DGGITQSPKYLFRKEGQNVTLSCEQNLNHDAMYWYRQDPGQGLRLIYYSQIVNDFQKGDIAEGYSVSREKKESFPLTVTSAQKNPTAFYLCASSILGQGNLQPQHFGDGTRLSIL.